Presented here are 21 T cell receptor beta chains from one specimen sequenced in a study of blood T cell repertoires in COVID-19. Using immunoSEQ multiplex PCR, the repertoire was profiled, and TCRdb retains in-frame clones only, with some absent. The table shows 100,000 to 150,000 clones, with 84% occurring only once. Sequencing was carried out using peripheral blood. The receptor source for this set is a man in his 60s with acute or convalescent COVID-19.

The rearrangement uses TRBV5-1 and TRBJ1-1; 9 bases map to TRBD1. Trimming took 1 base from V and 4 from J; bases not matched to a gene: 5. Germline values: CDR1 SGHRS, CDR2 YFSETQ. The CDR3 consists of 15 residues. CDR3 DNA: TGCGCCAGCAGCTTGAAGGGGACAGGGAGCACTGAAGCTTTCTTT. Its translation: CASSLKGTGSTEAFF.

The gene calls are TRBV7-6 and TRBJ2-1, with TRBD1 matching 8 bases. Germline CDR1 reads SGHVS; CDR2 reads FNYEAQ. The CDR3 has 18 residues. V shed 3 bases, J shed 4 bases, and the junction held 14 bases outside the gene matches. DNA for the CDR3: TGTGCCAGCAGCTTCAGGGGGCGCAGTGGACAGCGTTACAATGAGCAGTTCTTC. Encoded protein: CASSFRGRSGQRYNEQFF.

The CDR3 nucleotides read TGTGCCAGCAGCCAACGATTACGCGGGAGGGGAGAGACCCAGTACTTC. Translated: CASSQRLRGRGETQYF. The chain carries TRBV3-1 (or the pseudogene TRBV3-2) and TRBJ2-5; 9 bases agree with TRBD2. V was pared by 2 bases and J by 4 bases, with 8 bases of the junction left unmatched. The CDR3 is made up of 16 amino acids. Germline V gives CDR1 LGHDT, CDR2 YNNKEL (reference sequence).

This chain links TRBV11-2 with TRBJ2-1; TRBD2 matches 9 bases. Germline CDR1 is SGHAT and CDR2 is FQNNGV. The CDR3 totals 15 residues. The V gene end was trimmed by 6 bases and the J gene end by 1 base; junction bases not matched to a gene: 4. Here the CDR3 reads CASRDSGRSYNEQFF. The CDR3 DNA reads as TGTGCCAGCAGAGACAGCGGGAGGTCCTACAATGAGCAGTTCTTC.

The chain employs TRBV19 and TRBJ2-3; 7 bases are shared with TRBD1. This CDR3 has 16 amino acids. Germline V CDR1 and CDR2: LNHDA, SQIVND (reference sequence). The junction had 13 bases not matched to a gene; V was cut back by 8 bases and J by 2 bases. The CDR3, as DNA: TGTGCCAGTCGAAAGGGGGCCGGCTATAACACAGATACGCAGTATTTT. Protein sequence: CASRKGAGYNTDTQYF.

The chain couples TRBV11-3 to TRBJ1-5; 7 bases match TRBD1. CDR3 size: 20 residues. Trimming cost V 1 base and J 0 bases; bases outside gene matches: 15. In germline, CDR1 is SGHNT, CDR2 YENEEA. The chain's CDR3 is CASSLVGMTGPNISNQPQHF. The CDR3 nucleotides are TGTGCCAGCAGCTTAGTAGGGATGACAGGGCCCAATATTAGCAATCAGCCCCAGCATTTT.

This clone was found a few times. V usage is TRBV7-2 and J usage is TRBJ1-1, with D tentatively TRBD1 (5 bases). There are 14 residues in the CDR3. The germline V gene encodes CDR1 SGHTA and CDR2 FQGNSA. V dropped 2 bases and J dropped 4 bases, with 11 bases sitting between them. The CDR3 loop reads CASSLSFGGTEAFF. Written as DNA, the CDR3 is TGTGCCAGCAGCTTAAGTTTCGGGGGCACTGAAGCTTTCTTT.

This sequence joins TRBV4-2 and TRBJ1-2; 7 positions agree with TRBD1. Germline-derived CDR1 and CDR2 are LGHNA and YNFKEQ. The ends lost 1 base at V and 4 bases at J; junction bases unmatched: 12. The CDR3 is 17 amino acids. CDR3 sequence: CASSQGPLGDSSYGYTF. CDR3 nucleotides: TGTGCCAGCAGCCAAGGACCTCTCGGGGACAGTTCCTATGGCTACACCTTC.

In its sample, this clone was seen a few times. The chain has TRBV5-1 and TRBJ1-1; possible D gene TRBD1, 6 bases. The V gene lost 5 bases and the J gene lost 5 bases, with 10 bases spanning the gap. The CDR3 extends over 12 amino acids. Germline values: CDR1 SGHRS, CDR2 YFSETQ. The CDR3 here is CASRQGPTEAFF. The DNA of the CDR3 is TGCGCCAGCAGACAGGGACCAACTGAAGCTTTCTTT.

This chain joins TRBV7-2 and TRBJ1-2; D may be TRBD1 (6 bases). The V gene lost 5 bases and the J gene lost 4 bases, with 14 bases spanning the gap. The CDR3 extends over 14 amino acids. Germline loops: CDR1 SGHTA, CDR2 FQGNSA. The CDR3 nucleotides read TGTGCCAGCAGCCAAGGACAGACGAGCTATGGCTACACCTTC. Its protein is CASSQGQTSYGYTF.

This sequence joins TRBV11-2 and TRBJ1-2; D is unresolved. Between the trimmed V and J ends, which lost 4 bases and 7 bases, there was a span of 10 bases. Germline CDR1 reads SGHAT; CDR2 reads FQNNGV. The CDR3 totals 12 residues. CDR3 coding DNA: TGTGCCAGCAGCTCAAGTGGAGGTGGCTACACCTTC. It specifies CASSSSGGGYTF. Looking up the rest from reference TRBV11-2 and TRBJ1-2 gives the full variable domain: EAGVAQSPRYKIIEKRQSVAFWCNPISGHATLYWYQQILGQGPKLLIQFQNNGVVDDSQLPKDRFSAERLKGVDSTLKIQPAKLEDSAVYLCASSSSGGGYTFGSGTRLTVV.

The V gene is TRBV7-7, the J gene TRBJ2-1, with D perhaps TRBD1 (5 bases). There are 15 residues in the CDR3. Germline V gene data show CDR1 as SSHAT and CDR2 as FNYEAQ (reference sequence). Between the trimmed V and J ends, which lost 5 bases and 2 bases, there was a span of 13 bases. DNA for the CDR3: TGTGCCAGCAGCCAAGGCAGGGAAGCCTACAATGAGCAGTTCTTC. Encoded protein: CASSQGREAYNEQFF.

The chain is built from TRBV5-1 and TRBJ2-7, with 10 bases fitting TRBD1. CDR1 SGHRS and CDR2 YFSETQ come from the germline V gene. V lost 6 bases and J lost 3; bases outside the gene matches: 9. The CDR3 is made up of 15 amino acids. The CDR3 region is CASKPGQGLFYEQYF. CDR3 DNA sequence: TGCGCCAGCAAACCGGGACAGGGGCTCTTCTACGAGCAGTACTTC.

In DNA form, the CDR3 reads TGTGCCAGCAGTTACTCGAAGGGGTTTAGGAACAATCAGCCCCAGCATTTT. Its translation: CASSYSKGFRNNQPQHF. This chain joins TRBV6-2 or TRBV6-3 and TRBJ1-5, with D tentatively TRBD1 (5 bases). CDR3 length equals 17 residues. Trimming took off 0 bases at V and 3 bases at J, with 15 bases between the two ends. In germline, CDR1 is MNHEY, CDR2 SVGEGT.

The rearrangement links TRBV28 to TRBJ1-6, with D perhaps matching TRBD1 (5 bases). The CDR3 totals 17 residues. CDR1 is MDHEN and CDR2 is SYDVKM in the germline V gene. Trimming took 3 bases from V and 4 from J, leaving 16 bases between them. CDR3 nucleotide sequence: TGTGCCAGCAGTTTGCCCCCCCCAGGGCAATATAATTCACCCCTCCACTTT. This gives the protein CASSLPPPGQYNSPLHF. Combining the CDR3 with reference TRBV28 and TRBJ1-6 gives the whole variable domain DVKVTQSSRYLVKRTGEKVFLECVQDMDHENMFWYRQDPGLGLRLIYFSYDVKMKEKGDIPEGYSVSREKKERFSLILESASTNQTSMYLCASSLPPPGQYNSPLHFGNGTRLTVT.

The V gene is TRBV5-4, the J gene TRBJ2-3; 9 bases line up with TRBD1. Per germline, CDR1 SGHNT and CDR2 YYREEE (reference sequence). J was trimmed by 4 bases and V by 5 bases; bases with no gene match: 5. The CDR3 length is 14 residues. The CDR3 DNA reads TGTGCCAGCAGATGGGGACAGGGATCAGATACGCAGTATTTT. This gives the protein CASRWGQGSDTQYF.

The chain carries TRBV18 and TRBJ2-7; tentatively, D is TRBD2 (5 bases). CDR1 KGHSH and CDR2 LQKENI come from the germline V gene. Trimming cost V 1 base and J 0 bases, with 7 bases left between them. CDR3 length equals 14 residues. The CDR3 DNA sequence: TGTGCCAGCTCACCACAGCGGACCTCCTACGAGCAGTACTTC. As protein: CASSPQRTSYEQYF.

The CDR3 protein is CASSNGREKETQYF. The CDR3 DNA follows: TGCGCCAGCAGCAACGGGCGGGAGAAAGAGACCCAGTACTTC. The chain links TRBV5-1 to TRBJ2-5; 7 nucleotides align to TRBD2. V lost 4 bases to trimming and J lost 3 bases; unmatched junction nucleotides: 6. This CDR3 contains 14 residues. From germline, CDR1 is SGHRS and CDR2 YFSETQ. The variable domain in full, with the rest retrieved from reference TRBV5-1 and TRBJ2-5, is KAGVTQTPRYLIKTRGQQVTLSCSPISGHRSVSWYQQTPGQGLQFLFEYFSETQRNKGNFPGRFSGRQFSNSRSEMNVSTLELGDSALYLCASSNGREKETQYFGPGTRLLVL.

This clone showed up just a few times. J is TRBJ1-6 and V is TRBV3-1 (or the pseudogene TRBV3-2); D possibly corresponds to TRBD1 (6 bases). V was trimmed by 6 bases and J by 5 bases, leaving 14 bases between them. The germline V gene encodes CDR1 LGHDT and CDR2 YNNKEL (reference sequence). CDR3 length equals 15 residues. The CDR3 is CASRRDISNNSPLHF. The CDR3 region has the DNA TGTGCCAGCAGAAGGGACATCTCGAATAATTCACCCCTCCACTTT.

This rearrangement joins TRBV6-5 to TRBJ2-6; unclear D gene. This CDR3 comprises 13 residues. The ends were cut back, 6 bases at V and 4 bases at J, with 7 bases in the middle. Per germline, CDR1 MNHEY and CDR2 SVGAGI. The CDR3 region has the DNA TGTGCCAGCAGCTCCCTGGGGGCCAACGTCCTGACTTTC. This gives the protein CASSSLGANVLTF.

This clone has just a few counts. This chain joins TRBV4-1 and TRBJ2-5, with D possibly matching TRBD2 (6 bases). Germline assignment: CDR1 MGHRA and CDR2 YSYEKL. This CDR3 spans 17 amino acids. Trimming took off 1 base at V and 3 bases at J, with 18 bases between the two ends. In DNA form, the CDR3 reads TGCGCCAGCAGCCAAGCGAGGCCTTCTGGCGGGGAAGAGACCCAGTACTTC. Encoded protein: CASSQARPSGGEETQYF.